The clone carrying this T cell receptor (beta chain) was recorded many times. Its specificity is unknown. Looked up from germline, CDR1 is SNHLY and CDR2 is FYNNEI. The CDR3 runs 19 residues. V gave up 6 bases and J gave up 0 bases, with 24 bases separating them. Used for diagnoses were clinical symptoms, serum thyroxine and TRAb, thyroid ultrasound and orbital computed tomography. This entry belongs to a study of T cells in Graves' hyperthyroidism and ophthalmopathy. Study-wide findings and caveats: Ophthalmopathy onset followed model prediction by a median around 6.6 months. Ophthalmopathy was separated from stable hyperthyroidism by a 13 V-J model.

TCR beta CDR3 regions were amplified from RNA transcripts. During a first-round RT-PCR of the TCR CDR3, the HTBI primer set was used. A single record per CDR3 protein comes from TCRdb applying MiXCR to the multiplex PCR reads. Here the sample spans hundreds of thousands of distinct CDR3 sequences, around 17% being singletons. V gene TRBV2 combines with J gene TRBJ1-5, with a weak D call TRBD1 (5 bases). The sequence came from a woman aged 18-29 years with Graves' hyperthyroidism. The sequencing input was blood. The CDR3 protein is CASRGDPTREGYSNQPQHF. As DNA, the CDR3 is TGTGCCAGCAGGGGGGACCCAACCAGGGAAGGATATAGCAATCAGCCCCAGCATTTT.